The 11 T cell receptor beta chains reported below all come from one sample, sequenced in a study of shared clonotypes between healthy human individuals. Data came from immunoSEQ multiplex PCR; TCRdb stores just in-frame clones and leaves some out. The table has 2 million to 2.5 million clones, more than 80% seen once. Sequences were obtained from naive CD4+ T cells from PBMCs. Specified subset: CD45RA+ positively selected. Receptor source: a man younger than 35 in good health. Some clones in this sample may be carry-over from other donors' samples.

This chain connects TRBV4-3 to TRBJ2-7; unclear D gene. The CDR3 covers 18 residues. With 3 bases removed from V and 2 bases from J, the gap between germline ends came to 23 bases. Germline CDR1 is LGHNA and CDR2 is YSLEER. In DNA form, the CDR3 reads TGCGCCAGCAGCCAGTCCCAGGTGGGGTTCAGCTCTCCCTACGAGCAGTACTTC. Its translation is CASSQSQVGFSSPYEQYF.

As DNA, the CDR3 is TGTGCCAGCAGTCTGGGACTAGCGGATAGCACAGATACGCAGTATTTT. Encoded protein: CASSLGLADSTDTQYF. V and J are TRBV28 and TRBJ2-3; 11 nucleotides match TRBD2. Germline CDR1 and CDR2: MDHEN and SYDVKM. The CDR3 sequence is 16 residues long. V gave up 5 bases and J gave up 0 bases; unmatched junction bases: 4.

V usage is TRBV11-2 and J usage is TRBJ2-2; 13 positions match TRBD2. Germline CDR1 SGHAT, CDR2 FQNNGV. The J segment lost 4 bases and the V segment lost 4 bases, leaving 6 bases of the junction unmatched. The CDR3 is 17 amino acids. DNA for the CDR3: TGTGCCAGCAGCTCTAGGACTAGCGGGAGTATCACCGGGGAGCTGTTTTTT. Translated: CASSSRTSGSITGELFF.

This chain links TRBV5-1 with TRBJ1-1; D is uncertain. This CDR3 is 14 amino acids long. With 2 bases removed from V and 3 bases from J, the gap between germline ends came to 11 bases. Per germline, CDR1 SGHRS and CDR2 YFSETQ. The CDR3 DNA is TGCGCCAGCAGCTTCTATTATAGTGACACTGAAGCTTTCTTT. It specifies CASSFYYSDTEAFF.

The sample holds one count of this clone. The rearrangement uses TRBV6-1 and TRBJ1-2, with 7 bases that match TRBD1. Germline CDR1 and CDR2: MNHNS and SASEGT. The CDR3 sequence is 14 residues long. Unmatched junction bases numbered 5, after V lost 5 bases and J lost 2 bases. In DNA form, the CDR3 reads TGTGCCAGCAGTACAGGGGACAGCAACTATGGCTACACCTTC. Translated, it gives CASSTGDSNYGYTF.

The chain couples TRBV6-5 to TRBJ2-7, with 11 bases matching TRBD1. The junction had 4 bases not matched to a gene; V was cut back by 6 bases and J by 3 bases. The length of the CDR3 is 14 residues. The V gene's germline CDR1 is MNHEY and CDR2 SVGAGI. CDR3 in amino acids: CASRRTGGNYEQYF. The CDR3 bases are TGTGCCAGCAGGAGGACAGGGGGCAACTACGAGCAGTACTTC.

The CDR3 DNA reads TGTGCCAGCAGTTTACCCGGGATGGTCGGCATTCAGTACTTC. Encoded protein: CASSLPGMVGIQYF. The chain links TRBV28 to TRBJ2-4; TRBD2 is a possible D gene (5 bases). Germline V CDR1 and CDR2: MDHEN, SYDVKM. The ends were cut back, 2 bases at V and 9 bases at J, with 14 bases in the middle. This CDR3 spans 14 amino acids.

V is TRBV5-4 and J is TRBJ2-3, with a possible D match to TRBD1 (6 bases). CDR1 is SGHNT, CDR2 YYREEE, per germline (reference sequence). The CDR3 consists of 13 residues. V was shortened by 4 bases and J by 5 bases, with 11 bases between the two germline ends. This CDR3 reads CASSGQKGDTQYF. The DNA for the CDR3 is TGTGCCAGCAGCGGACAGAAAGGAGATACGCAGTATTTT.

This clone was seen only once. The sample carries other DNA sequences with the same CDR3. The V gene is TRBV5-1, the J gene TRBJ2-5; 7 positions agree with TRBD2. Germline CDR1 SGHRS, CDR2 YFSETQ. V dropped 0 bases and J dropped 2; count of bases not matched to a gene: 7. CDR3 length equals 16 residues. The CDR3 is CASSLGLADLQETQYF. The CDR3, as DNA: TGCGCCAGCAGCTTGGGACTAGCAGATCTTCAAGAGACCCAGTACTTC.

The chain employs TRBV29-1 and TRBJ2-1; the match to TRBD2 covers 7 bases. CDR3 size: 13 residues. The germline CDR1 and CDR2 sequences are SQVTM and ANQGSEA. J was trimmed by 7 bases and V by 6 bases; bases with no gene match: 9. The CDR3 sequence is CSVDRAAGNEQFF. CDR3 coding DNA: TGCAGCGTCGACCGGGCAGCGGGGAATGAGCAGTTCTTC.

The chain combines TRBV2 with TRBJ2-7; D perhaps matches TRBD2 (5 bases). Per the germline V gene, CDR1 is SNHLY and CDR2 is FYNNEI. Trimming pared 6 bases from V and 6 bases from J, leaving 21 bases between. The CDR3 covers 15 residues. CDR3 protein: CASRASGVASSEQYF. For the CDR3, the DNA is TGTGCCAGCAGAGCCTCCGGGGTTGCCTCGAGCGAGCAGTACTTC.